This T cell receptor (beta chain) was documented in a study of beta chain features in type 1 diabetes. Study-level points and caveats: Lower insertion and higher deletion counts appeared at VDJ junctions in type 1 diabetes patients. HLA influence on TCRB rearrangement stayed unresolved here. A closer apparent resemblance between naive, central memory and Treg TCRB repertoires was seen in patients than in healthy donors.

Sequenced material consisted of expressed TCRB transcripts (all of the isolated RNA was reverse transcribed). The table came from immunoSEQ multiplex PCR; TCRdb's copy has only in-frame clones and leaves some out. The repertoire holds 900,000 or so clones, with 17% as singletons. CDR1 is SGHDN and CDR2 is FVKESK in the germline V gene. The CDR3 totals 19 residues. V trimming: 7 bases; J trimming: 1 base; junction bases outside the gene matches: 19. A remark on this clone: The target antigen is unknown.

The sample comprised naive CD4+ T cells from blood. The receptor comes from a woman in her late teens or twenties in good health. This chain joins TRBV14 and TRBJ2-7, with TRBD2 matching over 10 bases. The CDR3 spells CASIKLTLAGVAVSYEQYF. CDR3 DNA: TGTGCCAGCATCAAACTGACCCTAGCGGGAGTTGCCGTATCCTACGAGCAGTACTTC.